This TCR beta chain came from a study of T-cell reconstitution after alpha-beta-depleted transplantation in children. Study-wide findings and caveats: Surviving recipient T cells and thymic progenitors produced the high day-60 TCRbeta diversity seen in some patients.

Unique molecular identifiers tagged the TCRbeta library. One entry per CDR3 protein results from TCRdb running MiXCR on the PCR reads. The profile shows fewer than 550,000 distinct CDR3 sequences, about an eighth of them singletons. CDR3 length equals 13 residues. V dropped 5 bases and J dropped 1 base, with 8 bases sitting between them. Germline assignment: CDR1 SSHAT and CDR2 FNYEAQ (reference sequence). This clonotype was counted many times. Its antigen is unknown. The material sequenced was PBMCs, mostly from graft donor cells, taken 180 days after TCRalphabeta/CD19-depleted stem cell transplant. The clonotype originates from a female patient aged 2 to 10 who had a stem cell transplant for aplastic anemia, so the T cells may come from the graft donor. The chain joins TRBV7-7 to TRBJ1-1; D remains unclear. The CDR3 region has the DNA TGTGCCAGCAGCCGCGACTGGAACACTGAAGCTTTCTTT. Its translation is CASSRDWNTEAFF.